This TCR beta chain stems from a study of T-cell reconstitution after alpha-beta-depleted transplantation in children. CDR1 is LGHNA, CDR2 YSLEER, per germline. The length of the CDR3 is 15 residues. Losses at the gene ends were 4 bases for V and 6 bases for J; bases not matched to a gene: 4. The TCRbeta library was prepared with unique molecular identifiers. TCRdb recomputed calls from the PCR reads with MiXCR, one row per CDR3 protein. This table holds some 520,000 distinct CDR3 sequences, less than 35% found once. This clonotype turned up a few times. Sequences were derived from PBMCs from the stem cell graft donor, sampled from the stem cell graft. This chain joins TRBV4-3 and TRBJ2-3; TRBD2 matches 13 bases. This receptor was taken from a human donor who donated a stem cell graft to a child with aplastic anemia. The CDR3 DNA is TGCGCCAGCAGCCTGACTAGCGGGAGGTTGGATACGCAGTATTTT. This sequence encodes CASSLTSGRLDTQYF.